The 23 T cell receptor beta chains reported below all come from one sample, sequenced in a study of shared clonotypes between healthy human individuals. Repertoires were generated with immunoSEQ multiplex PCR, while TCRdb's copy carries only in-frame clones and drops some. The sample has 950,000 to 1,100,000 clones, about 74% seen once. Sequences were obtained from memory CD4+ T cells sorted from blood. The subset: CD45RA-negative fraction. These receptor sequences come from a man aged 18 to 35 in good health.

This clone occurred a few times. V is TRBV2 and J is TRBJ1-5; D not certain. The CDR3 contains 14 residues. Trimming removed 3 bases at V and 2 bases at J, with 8 bases between. Germline CDR1 SNHLY, CDR2 FYNNEI. CDR3 nucleotide sequence: TGTGCCAGCAGTGATGGTACCCGCAATCAGCCCCAGCATTTT. Its protein product is CASSDGTRNQPQHF.

This chain connects TRBV7-9 to TRBJ2-1; D is perhaps TRBD1 (6 bases). From germline, CDR1 is SEHNR and CDR2 FQNEAQ (reference sequence). The CDR3 contains 13 residues. With 0 bases removed from V and 9 bases from J, the gap between germline ends came to 9 bases. CDR3 nucleotide sequence: TGTGCCAGCAGCTTAGCGGGGGCGCGTGAGCAGTTCTTC. Its translation: CASSLAGAREQFF.

Regarding this clone: The same CDR3 also results from other DNA sequences found in this sample. The chain links TRBV15 to TRBJ1-1, with D uncertain. CDR3 length: 13 residues. Between the trimmed V and J ends, which lost 0 bases and 1 base, there was a span of 3 bases. Germline V gene data show CDR1 as LNHNV and CDR2 as YYDKDF (reference sequence). This CDR3 reads CATSRDPNTEAFF. In DNA form, the CDR3 reads TGTGCCACCAGCAGAGATCCGAACACTGAAGCTTTCTTT.

This clone was detected only a few times. V and J are TRBV5-3 and TRBJ2-5; TRBD2 matches 13 bases. TRBV5-3 is given ORF status, its function remaining uncertain. The CDR3 runs to 16 residues. The trim removed 4 bases at V and 2 bases at J, leaving 5 bases unmatched. The CDR3 is CARSGGTSGTQETQYF. As DNA, the CDR3 is TGTGCCAGAAGCGGGGGGACTAGCGGGACACAAGAGACCCAGTACTTC.

This chain connects TRBV28 to TRBJ1-5; weak D call: TRBD1 (5 bases). Trimming took 3 bases from V and 7 from J, leaving 7 bases between them. Per germline, CDR1 MDHEN and CDR2 SYDVKM. There are 12 residues in the CDR3. CDR3 sequence (DNA): TGTGCCAGCAGTTTTGCAGGGCAGCCCCAGCATTTT. It yields the protein CASSFAGQPQHF.

This clone has a count of ten or more. The chain employs TRBV6-1 and TRBJ2-7; 10 bases align to TRBD2. The J segment lost 2 bases and the V segment lost 7 bases, leaving 8 bases of the junction unmatched. Germline CDR1 is MNHNS and CDR2 is SASEGT. This CDR3 region has 15 residues. The CDR3 loop reads CASKKREGQTYEQYF. CDR3 bases: TGTGCCAGCAAGAAGCGGGAGGGCCAAACCTACGAGCAGTACTTC.

The V and J genes are TRBV29-1 and TRBJ2-2; D is ambiguous. Looked up from germline, CDR1 is SQVTM and CDR2 is ANQGSEA. The CDR3 runs to 14 residues. V was trimmed by 4 bases and J by 4 bases, leaving 13 bases between them. CDR3 sequence reads: CSVGATRSTGELFF. The CDR3 DNA follows: TGCAGCGTTGGGGCTACGCGAAGCACCGGGGAGCTGTTTTTT.

The J gene is TRBJ2-5, the V gene TRBV5-1, with unresolved D. Per the germline V gene, CDR1 is SGHRS and CDR2 is YFSETQ. With 1 base removed from V and 0 bases from J, the gap between germline ends came to 4 bases. The CDR3 is made up of 13 amino acids. In DNA, the CDR3 is TGCGCCAGCAGCTTGCCCAACCAAGAGACCCAGTACTTC. This translates into CASSLPNQETQYF.

The V call is TRBV9, the J call TRBJ2-5; 11 positions agree with TRBD2. J lost 1 base, V lost 3 bases, and 2 bases had no gene match. Germline V gene data show CDR1 as SGDLS and CDR2 as YYNGEE. There are 15 residues in the CDR3. The CDR3 coding sequence is TGTGCCAGCAGCGCCGGGACTAGCGGCCAAGAGACCCAGTACTTC. Amino acid sequence: CASSAGTSGQETQYF. Looking up the rest from reference TRBV9 and TRBJ2-5 gives the full variable domain: DSGVTQTPKHLITATGQRVTLRCSPRSGDLSVYWYQQSLDQGLQFLIQYYNGEERAKGNILERFSAQQFPDLHSELNLSSLELGDSALYFCASSAGTSGQETQYFGPGTRLLVL.

The rearrangement links TRBV14 to TRBJ2-1, with D possibly being TRBD1 or TRBD2 (6 bases each). CDR1 SGHDN and CDR2 FVKESK come from the germline V gene. V lost 0 bases, J lost 3 bases, and 18 bases lay in between. This CDR3 comprises 18 residues. This CDR3 reads CASSQDRVIGGYYNEQFF. The DNA of the CDR3 is TGTGCCAGCAGCCAAGATAGGGTGATAGGGGGGTACTACAATGAGCAGTTCTTC.

The V and J genes are TRBV2 and TRBJ2-3, with 9 bases lining up with TRBD2. This CDR3 has 14 amino acids. Germline trimming cut 8 bases from V and 8 bases from J; bases unmatched to any gene: 11. CDR1 and CDR2 (germline): SNHLY, FYNNEI. CDR3 region: CASSIAGALGTQYF. In nucleotides, the CDR3 is TGTGCCAGCTCTATAGCGGGGGCTTTGGGTACGCAGTATTTT.

The table lists this clone with a few counts. The chain combines TRBV2 with TRBJ2-2; D tentatively fits TRBD1 or TRBD2 (5 bases each). Germline CDR1 SNHLY, CDR2 FYNNEI. V lost 6 bases to trimming and J lost 0 bases, with 11 bases between them. The CDR3 spans 15 residues. The CDR3 DNA reads as TGTGCCAGCAGCGCCGGGACGACGAACACCGGGGAGCTGTTTTTT. Residues: CASSAGTTNTGELFF.

The sample holds many counts of this clone. The chain has TRBV9 and TRBJ1-2; D not certain. The CDR3 runs 14 residues. The V end was cut by 0 bases, the J end by 5 bases, with 11 bases between. Germline CDR1 and CDR2: SGDLS and YYNGEE. CDR3 DNA: TGTGCCAGCAGCGTAGGGGTCGGAGGATATGGCTACACCTTC. Its protein is CASSVGVGGYGYTF.

This chain uses TRBV9 with TRBJ2-1; D is possibly TRBD1 (6 bases). Germline CDR1 SGDLS, CDR2 YYNGEE. Trimming stripped 4 bases from V and 9 bases from J, with 17 bases between. This CDR3 is 14 amino acids long. CDR3 coding DNA: TGTGCCAGCAGCTCCCGCTTGGGGGCAGCTGAGCAGTTCTTC. Protein sequence: CASSSRLGAAEQFF.

The rearrangement uses TRBV4-3 and TRBJ2-5; a possible D gene is TRBD2 (5 bases). Germline-derived CDR1 and CDR2 are LGHNA and YSLEER. The CDR3 contains 16 residues. V lost 0 bases, J lost 3 bases, and 14 bases lay in between. CDR3 residues: CASSQDGVATKETQYF. In DNA form, the CDR3 reads TGCGCCAGCAGCCAAGACGGAGTAGCGACCAAAGAGACCCAGTACTTC.

With respect to this clone: One base separates it from a far larger clone, so it is likely a read error. The identical CDR3 is also encoded by other nucleotide sequences in the sample. The genes are TRBV9 and TRBJ2-5, with TRBD2 as a possible D gene (7 bases). The CDR3 contains 14 residues. V lost 1 base and J lost 5, with 12 bases in between. Germline V gene lookup returns CDR1 SGDLS and CDR2 YYNGEE. CDR3 in amino acids: CASSVYGGQETQYF. The DNA for the CDR3 is TGTGCCAGCAGCGTATACGGGGGGCAGGAGACCCAGTACTTC. The complete variable domain, with remaining parts taken from reference TRBV9 and TRBJ2-5, reads DSGVTQTPKHLITATGQRVTLRCSPRSGDLSVYWYQQSLDQGLQFLIQYYNGEERAKGNILERFSAQQFPDLHSELNLSSLELGDSALYFCASSVYGGQETQYFGPGTRLLVL.

A single count supports this clone. This chain uses TRBV5-4 with TRBJ2-3; D is unclear. CDR1 is SGHNT, CDR2 YYREEE, per germline (reference sequence). V was trimmed by 1 base and J by 1 base, leaving 7 bases between them. The CDR3 runs 14 residues. This CDR3 is CASSLSQRTDTQYF. The CDR3 DNA reads as TGTGCCAGCAGCTTGAGTCAGCGCACAGATACGCAGTATTTT.

This clone occurred a few times. Its ends do not fully match the called genes, so a read error is possible. The gene calls are TRBV6-1 and TRBJ2-1; D could derive from TRBD1 or TRBD2 (5 bases each). The CDR3 extends over 15 amino acids. Germline CDR1 MNHNS, CDR2 SASEGT. The DNA for the CDR3 is TGTGCCAGCAGGGAAGCAGGGAGCTCCTACAATGAGCAGTTCTTC. Amino acid sequence: CASREAGSSYNEQFF.

Written as DNA, the CDR3 is TGTGCCTGGAGTGTAGGATCAAAAACAACTAATGAAAAACTGTTTTTT. It codes for CAWSVGSKTTNEKLFF. The chain recombines TRBV30 with TRBJ1-4; D not resolved. Per the germline V gene, CDR1 is GTSNPN and CDR2 is SVGIG (reference sequence). Trimming cost V 0 bases and J 0 bases, with 11 bases left between them. The CDR3 sequence is 16 residues long.

The J gene is TRBJ2-1, the V gene TRBV12-5, with 10 bases matching TRBD2. Germline V gene sequence: CDR1 LGHNT, CDR2 FRNRAP. The V gene end was trimmed by 3 bases and the J gene end by 5 bases; junction bases not matched to a gene: 13. The CDR3 is 18 amino acids. CDR3 loop: CASGLRLWQREGHNEQFF. The DNA for the CDR3 is TGTGCTAGTGGTTTAAGGTTGTGGCAGCGGGAGGGTCACAATGAGCAGTTCTTC.

There are a few counts of this clone. The chain is built from TRBV2 and TRBJ2-7; TRBD1 agrees at 7 bases. V lost 7 bases to trimming and J lost 0 bases; unmatched junction nucleotides: 3. The V gene's germline CDR1 is SNHLY and CDR2 FYNNEI. This CDR3 spans 13 amino acids. The CDR3 is CASTTGRSYEQYF. As DNA, the CDR3 is TGTGCCAGCACGACAGGGCGCTCCTACGAGCAGTACTTC.

The V and J genes are TRBV6-5 and TRBJ2-7, with a tentative D call TRBD1 (6 bases). CDR1 and CDR2 from the germline V gene are MNHEY and SVGAGI. V lost 0 bases and J lost 5, with 11 bases in between. The CDR3 totals 14 residues. The CDR3 reads CASSYSVGANEQYF. DNA for the CDR3: TGTGCCAGCAGTTACTCAGTGGGGGCTAACGAGCAGTACTTC.

This clone was counted many times. The V and J genes are TRBV10-3 and TRBJ2-2; D remains unclear. Germline CDR1 is ENHRY and CDR2 is SYGVKD. Trimming pared 7 bases from V and 1 base from J, leaving 4 bases between. This CDR3 has 12 residues. The CDR3, as DNA: TGTGCCATCACAGAGAACACCGGGGAGCTGTTTTTT. Translation: CAITENTGELFF.